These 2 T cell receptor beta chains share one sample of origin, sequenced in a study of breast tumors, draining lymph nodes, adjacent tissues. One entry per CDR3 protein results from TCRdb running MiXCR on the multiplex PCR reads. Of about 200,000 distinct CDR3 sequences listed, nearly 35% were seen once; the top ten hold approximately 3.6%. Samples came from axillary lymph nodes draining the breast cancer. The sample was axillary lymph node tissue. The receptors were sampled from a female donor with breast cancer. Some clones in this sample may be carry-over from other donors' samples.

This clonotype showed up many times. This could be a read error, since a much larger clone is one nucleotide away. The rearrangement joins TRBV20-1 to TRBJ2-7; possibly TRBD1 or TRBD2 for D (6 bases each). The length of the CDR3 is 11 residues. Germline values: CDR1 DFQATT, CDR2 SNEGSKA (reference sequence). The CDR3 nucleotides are TGCAGTGTTCAGGGGAGGTACGAGCAGTCCTTC. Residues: CSVQGRYEQSF.

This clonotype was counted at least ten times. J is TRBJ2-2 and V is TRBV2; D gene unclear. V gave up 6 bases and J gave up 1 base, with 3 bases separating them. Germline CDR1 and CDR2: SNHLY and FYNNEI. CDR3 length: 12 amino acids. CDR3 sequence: CASRKNTGELFF. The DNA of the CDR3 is TGTGCCAGCAGAAAGAACACCGGGGAGCTGTTTTTT.